The 20 T cell receptor beta chains below all came from one sample that was sequenced in a study of blood T cell repertoires in COVID-19 (dated by TCRdb to 2020 to 2022). Receptor amplification or capture employed the immunoSEQ multiplex PCR assay. The table comes from immuneACCESS by way of TCRdb, which keeps in-frame sequences with V and J called. Part of the clones is missing from these tables; in studies checked, under half for an unresolved V gene and the rest for unknown reasons. The sample profile shows roughly 330,000 clones; 87% of them were found once. Clones ranked in the top ten supply approximately 5% of the sample. Sequencing was done on a sample of PBMCs or T cells enriched from blood (not recorded which). These receptors all come from a woman aged 25 to 39 who had recovered from COVID-19.

V is TRBV19 and J is TRBJ1-5, with D unclear. The ends were cut back, 3 bases at V and 6 bases at J, with 12 bases in the middle. Germline V gene lookup returns CDR1 LNHDA and CDR2 SQIVND (reference sequence). The CDR3 consists of 14 residues. The CDR3 DNA sequence: TGTGCCAGTAGTATGGCCCGGGGAGGTCAGCCCCAGCATTTT. Amino acids: CASSMARGGQPQHF.

CDR3 DNA sequence: TGCAGCGTGGAGACAGTCATGAACACTGAAGCTTTCTTT. Translation gives CSVETVMNTEAFF. The chain combines TRBV29-1 with TRBJ1-1, with D maybe TRBD1 (5 bases). Deletions cut 6 bases from V and 0 bases from J, with 11 bases between. CDR3 length equals 13 residues. Germline values: CDR1 SQVTM, CDR2 ANQGSEA.

On this clone: An end of the junction does not agree with germline; a read error may underlie this. V gene TRBV29-1 combines with J gene TRBJ1-2, with 10 positions matching TRBD1. CDR1 SQVTM and CDR2 ANQGSEA come from the germline V gene. The CDR3 consists of 11 residues. DNA of the CDR3: TGCAGCGTTGAGGTTACGGGACAGGGGAAATTC. Its translation is CSVEVTGQGKF.

This sequence joins TRBV7-8 and TRBJ2-3; TRBD2 matches at 9 bases. This CDR3 has 14 amino acids. The V and J ends lost 1 base and 4 bases, in that order; junction bases with no gene match: 0. In germline, CDR1 is SGHVS, CDR2 FQNEAQ. The CDR3 sequence is CASSLGGGADTQYF. In nucleotides, the CDR3 is TGTGCCAGCAGCTTAGGCGGGGGGGCAGATACGCAGTATTTT.

The chain uses TRBV5-1 and TRBJ2-7, with TRBD2 identical over 7 bases. Germline CDR1 reads SGHRS; CDR2 reads YFSETQ. This CDR3 has 17 residues. After removal of 1 base from V and 2 bases from J, the junction contained 12 bases not matched to a gene. This CDR3 is CASSLIPGASGTYEQYF. CDR3 DNA sequence: TGCGCCAGCAGCTTGATCCCTGGGGCTAGCGGTACCTACGAGCAGTACTTC.

The V gene is TRBV6-5, the J gene TRBJ1-6; 7 nucleotides line up with TRBD1. V lost 4 bases, J lost 0 bases, and 3 bases stayed unmatched. CDR3 length: 16 residues. Germline V CDR1 and CDR2: MNHEY, SVGAGI. CDR3 DNA: TGTGCCAGCAGTTTCGACAGGGTCTCCTATAATTCACCCCTCCACTTT. Its protein is CASSFDRVSYNSPLHF.

The V gene is TRBV7-6, the J gene TRBJ2-2; TRBD2 might be the D (5 bases). The CDR3 runs to 15 residues. V was pared by 4 bases and J by 2 bases, with 11 bases between. Per the germline V gene, CDR1 is SGHVS and CDR2 is FNYEAQ. CDR3 sequence (DNA): TGTGCCAGCAGCTCACCCACTAGAAACACCGGGGAGCTGTTTTTT. Protein sequence: CASSSPTRNTGELFF.

The chain is built from TRBV6-4 and TRBJ2-7; 11 positions match TRBD2. The CDR3 has 15 residues. The germline gives CDR1 MRHNA, CDR2 SNTAGT. J was trimmed by 3 bases and V by 7 bases; bases with no gene match: 8. The CDR3 protein is CASTTKTSGIYEQYF. For the CDR3, the DNA is TGTGCCAGCACTACAAAGACTAGCGGGATCTACGAGCAGTACTTC.

Of note for this clone: Distinct nucleotide sequences in the sample also encode this CDR3. The V call is TRBV20-1, the J call TRBJ1-6; D gene unclear. The CDR3 has 15 residues. From germline, CDR1 is DFQATT and CDR2 SNEGSKA (reference sequence). Trimming shortened V by 6 bases and J by 0 bases, and 12 bases separated the two germline ends. The CDR3 protein is CSASAGSSYNSPLHF. The CDR3 nucleotides are TGCAGTGCCAGTGCGGGAAGCTCCTATAATTCACCCCTCCACTTT.

The CDR3 loop reads CASSVGSTGGNTIYF. In DNA, the CDR3 is TGCGCCAGCAGCGTAGGGTCAACGGGAGGAAACACCATATATTTT. The chain has TRBV5-1 and TRBJ1-3; D unresolved. The germline gives CDR1 SGHRS, CDR2 YFSETQ. V was pared by 4 bases and J by 4 bases, with 15 bases between. This CDR3 comprises 15 residues.

This chain links TRBV19 with TRBJ1-1, with 9 bases fitting TRBD1. The CDR3 sequence is 16 residues long. V lost 7 bases, J lost 6 bases, and 15 bases stayed unmatched. The germline gives CDR1 LNHDA, CDR2 SQIVND (reference sequence). CDR3 DNA: TGTGCCAGTATGCCGGCGGGGACAGGGATGTCCGCTGAAGCTTTCTTT. It codes for CASMPAGTGMSAEAFF.

The V gene is TRBV7-6, the J gene TRBJ2-3, with 13 bases that match TRBD2. The V gene end was trimmed by 0 bases and the J gene end by 2 bases; junction bases not matched to a gene: 8. The germline V gene has CDR1 SGHVS and CDR2 FNYEAQ. The CDR3 is 19 amino acids. In nucleotides, the CDR3 is TGTGCCAGCAGCTTAGCGTTCCCAACTAGCGGGGGGGCCACAGATACGCAGTATTTT. It codes for CASSLAFPTSGGATDTQYF.

This clone occurred once. The genes are TRBV10-2 and TRBJ1-5; TRBD1 matches 9 bases. CDR3 length: 15 amino acids. Trimming removed 3 bases from V and 11 bases from J; junction bases left unmatched: 11. In germline, CDR1 is WSHSY, CDR2 SAAADI. The DNA for the CDR3 is TGCGCCAGCAGTGAAACAGGGGGCAAGGTCCTCGCCCAGCATTTT. Amino acids: CASSETGGKVLAQHF.

The chain uses TRBV7-9 and TRBJ1-6; D is ambiguous. Germline V CDR1 and CDR2: SEHNR, FQNEAQ (reference sequence). The V end lost 1 base, the J end lost 8 bases, and 18 bases lay between the germline ends. The CDR3 totals 17 residues. CDR3 residues: CASSLEGIVGAHSPLHF. The CDR3 nucleotides are TGTGCCAGCAGCTTAGAAGGTATTGTGGGAGCCCATTCACCCCTCCACTTT.

The J gene is TRBJ2-1, the V gene TRBV4-1; D might be TRBD2 (5 bases). The CDR3 is 12 amino acids. V lost 2 bases and J 9 bases, leaving 8 bases between the germline ends. Germline V CDR1 and CDR2: MGHRA, YSYEKL. In nucleotides, the CDR3 is TGCGCCAGCAGCCAAACTAGTGCTGAGCAGTTCTTC. Translation: CASSQTSAEQFF.

This sequence joins TRBV28 and TRBJ2-1; TRBD2 aligns across 11 bases. The length of the CDR3 is 13 residues. Unmatched junction bases numbered 1, after V lost 2 bases and J lost 10 bases. Germline values: CDR1 MDHEN, CDR2 SYDVKM. The CDR3 DNA sequence: TGTGCCAGCAGTTTACCTAGCGGGGGGGAGCAGTTCTTC. This translates into CASSLPSGGEQFF. The whole variable domain, filled in from reference TRBV28 and TRBJ2-1, reads DVKVTQSSRYLVKRTGEKVFLECVQDMDHENMFWYRQDPGLGLRLIYFSYDVKMKEKGDIPEGYSVSREKKERFSLILESASTNQTSMYLCASSLPSGGEQFFGPGTRLTVL.

CDR3 in DNA: TGTGCTAGTGGTTGGGAGGACGGGGAAGGGAATTCACCCCTCCACTTT. Translated: CASGWEDGEGNSPLHF. This chain joins TRBV12-5 and TRBJ1-6; D is ambiguous. This CDR3 has 16 residues. CDR1 LGHNT and CDR2 FRNRAP come from the germline V gene. The ends were cut back, 4 bases at V and 7 bases at J, with 17 bases in the middle.

Here the CDR3 reads CASSPRPGTEAFF. The CDR3 DNA reads as TGTGCCAGCAGCCCCCGTCCGGGGACTGAAGCTTTCTTT. The chain uses TRBV11-2 and TRBJ1-1; D remains ambiguous. The germline gives CDR1 SGHAT, CDR2 FQNNGV. V was cut by 5 bases and J by 5 bases, with 12 bases left in between. The length of the CDR3 is 13 residues.

The V call is TRBV6-2 or TRBV6-3, the J call TRBJ1-2; D not certain. In germline, CDR1 is MNHEY, CDR2 SVGEGT. CDR3 length: 14 amino acids. Trimming took off 4 bases at V and 0 bases at J, with 9 bases between the two ends. The CDR3 DNA follows: TGTGCCAGCAGTTTCAGGCCAGCTAACTATGGCTACACCTTC. It is translated as CASSFRPANYGYTF.

The chain uses TRBV28 and TRBJ1-4; the D gene is possibly TRBD1 (5 bases). Per the germline V gene, CDR1 is MDHEN and CDR2 is SYDVKM. The CDR3 is 13 residues long. V was pared by 7 bases and J by 3 bases, with 9 bases between. The CDR3: CASTGEPNEKLFF. The DNA for the CDR3 is TGTGCCAGCACGGGGGAGCCTAATGAAAAACTGTTTTTT.